The next 15 T cell receptor beta chains were all read from a single sample in a study of cytomegalovirus exposure and HLA in healthy donors. This PCR relied on a set of 60 Vbeta primers and 13 Jbeta primers. Measured with immunoSEQ multiplex PCR; TCRdb has only the in-frame clones, and not every one. The sample carries over 110,000 clones, roughly three quarters recorded once. Material for sequencing was PBMCs. Receptors were obtained from a female donor in good health and CMV-seronegative.

The chain carries TRBV5-1 and TRBJ1-4; D ambiguous. This CDR3 spans 13 amino acids. Germline assignment: CDR1 SGHRS and CDR2 YFSETQ. Trimming left V 4 bases short and J 4 bases short, with 8 bases between. CDR3 coding DNA: TGCGCCAGCAGCGTGCGGCTTAATGAAAAACTGTTTTTT. Translated: CASSVRLNEKLFF.

The V call is TRBV7-2, the J call TRBJ2-3, with D perhaps TRBD2 (5 bases). Germline CDR1 and CDR2: SGHTA and FQGNSA. The CDR3 sequence is 15 residues long. Trimming stripped 1 base from V and 1 base from J, with 9 bases between. The CDR3 is CASSLVGSGTDTQYF. In nucleotides, the CDR3 is TGTGCCAGCAGCTTAGTAGGTAGCGGCACAGATACGCAGTATTTT. Combining the CDR3 with reference TRBV7-2 and TRBJ2-3 gives the whole variable domain GAGVSQSPSNKVTEKGKDVELRCDPISGHTALYWYRQSLGQGLEFLIYFQGNSAPDKSGLPSDRFSAERTGGSVSTLTIQRTQQEDSAVYLCASSLVGSGTDTQYFGPGTRLTVL.

The table lists this clone with a few counts. The chain couples TRBV5-1 to TRBJ1-1; TRBD1 is a possible D gene (5 bases). Trimming shortened V by 5 bases and J by 5 bases, and 19 bases separated the two germline ends. In germline, CDR1 is SGHRS, CDR2 YFSETQ. The CDR3 totals 15 residues. CDR3 residues: CASSTGTGVTTEAFF. For the CDR3, the DNA is TGCGCCAGCAGTACAGGAACGGGGGTAACAACTGAAGCTTTCTTT.

Points on this clone: Other nucleotide sequences in the sample specify the same CDR3. The genes are TRBV7-3 and TRBJ1-1, with 8 bases fitting TRBD1. The CDR3 has 13 residues. Germline V gene sequence: CDR1 SGHTA, CDR2 FQGTGA. Unmatched junction bases numbered 3, after V lost 5 bases and J lost 4 bases. CDR3 residues: CASSLTGGTEAFF. As DNA, the CDR3 is TGTGCCAGCAGCCTCACAGGGGGCACTGAAGCTTTCTTT.

The gene calls are TRBV7-2 and TRBJ2-1; 8 bases line up with TRBD2. The V gene's germline CDR1 is SGHTA and CDR2 FQGNSA. The length of the CDR3 is 14 residues. The trim removed 6 bases at V and 4 bases at J, leaving 5 bases unmatched. The CDR3 coding sequence is TGTGCCAGCAGTCCTGGCGGGGGGTACAATGAGCAGTTCTTC. This translates into CASSPGGGYNEQFF.

This chain uses TRBV5-1 with TRBJ2-4; 10 bases align to TRBD2. Germline assignment: CDR1 SGHRS and CDR2 YFSETQ. The junction had 9 bases not matched to a gene; V was cut back by 6 bases and J by 9 bases. This CDR3 spans 14 amino acids. Here the CDR3 DNA reads TGCGCCAGCACCGCAGCGGGAGGGCCGGGCATTCAGTACTTC. It specifies CASTAAGGPGIQYF. The full variable domain, completed using reference TRBV5-1 and TRBJ2-4, is KAGVTQTPRYLIKTRGQQVTLSCSPISGHRSVSWYQQTPGQGLQFLFEYFSETQRNKGNFPGRFSGRQFSNSRSEMNVSTLELGDSALYLCASTAAGGPGIQYFGAGTRLSVL.

The chain uses TRBV5-1 and TRBJ2-1; 8 bases fit TRBD2. The CDR3 is 17 amino acids. Germline V lookup: CDR1 SGHRS, CDR2 YFSETQ. The ends lost 1 base at V and 0 bases at J; junction bases unmatched: 6. CDR3 amino acids: CASSLITSGSSYNEQFF. The CDR3 nucleotides are TGCGCCAGCAGCTTGATAACTAGCGGAAGCTCCTACAATGAGCAGTTCTTC. Supplemented by reference TRBV5-1 and TRBJ2-1, the full variable domain reads KAGVTQTPRYLIKTRGQQVTLSCSPISGHRSVSWYQQTPGQGLQFLFEYFSETQRNKGNFPGRFSGRQFSNSRSEMNVSTLELGDSALYLCASSLITSGSSYNEQFFGPGTRLTVL.

This clone was counted a few times. This chain links TRBV7-8 with TRBJ2-7; a weak D match, TRBD2 (6 bases). Trimming shortened V by 2 bases and J by 2 bases, and 13 bases separated the two germline ends. CDR1 is SGHVS and CDR2 is FQNEAQ in the germline V gene. This CDR3 contains 15 residues. CDR3 region: CASSLRRDSPYEQYF. The DNA of the CDR3 is TGTGCCAGCAGCTTACGGAGGGACTCGCCCTACGAGCAGTACTTC.

This clone has just one count. The rearrangement links TRBV7-9 to TRBJ2-3; D possibly corresponds to TRBD2 (5 bases). The germline gives CDR1 SEHNR, CDR2 FQNEAQ (reference sequence). This CDR3 contains 13 residues. V was shortened by 6 bases and J by 6 bases, with 13 bases between the two germline ends. Here the CDR3 DNA reads TGTGCCAGCAGGACTGGTCGCGGGGATACGCAGTATTTT. Translating gives CASRTGRGDTQYF.

This clone was recorded a few times. The V gene is TRBV27, the J gene TRBJ2-2, with 8 bases that match TRBD2. The CDR3 length is 15 residues. Germline-derived CDR1 and CDR2 are MNHEY and SMNVEV (reference sequence). V shed 5 bases and J 8 bases; nucleotides not matched to a gene: 10. CDR3 residues: CASSPSRGRYGELFF. The CDR3 bases are TGTGCCAGCAGTCCCTCCCGCGGGAGGTATGGGGAGCTGTTTTTT.

With respect to this clone: Mismatch with germline at one junction end may stem from a read error. In the same sample, other DNA sequences code for this CDR3. The CDR3 DNA follows: TGCGCTAGCAGTGGGGGGCAAGATCATAGCAATCAGCCCCAGCATTTT. Its translation is CASSGGQDHSNQPQHF. The rearrangement links TRBV10-1 to TRBJ1-5; TRBD1 might be the D (6 bases). Germline-derived CDR1 and CDR2 are WNHNN and SYGVQD (reference sequence). The CDR3 runs 16 residues.

This sequence joins TRBV2 and TRBJ2-2; TRBD1 matches at 8 bases. The CDR3 runs to 15 residues. V dropped 5 bases and J dropped 1; count of bases not matched to a gene: 3. Germline CDR1 SNHLY, CDR2 FYNNEI. CDR3 coding DNA: TGTGCCAGCAGTTCAGGGGGCCAGAACACCGGGGAGCTGTTTTTT. It yields the protein CASSSGGQNTGELFF.

The V gene is TRBV6-1, the J gene TRBJ2-1; TRBD2 matches at 7 bases. CDR1 is MNHNS and CDR2 is SASEGT in the germline V gene. The CDR3 runs 15 residues. V was pared by 6 bases and J by 0 bases, with 5 bases of the junction left unmatched. In DNA form, the CDR3 reads TGTGCCAGCAGGAGGGAGGGATACTCCTACAATGAGCAGTTCTTC. This sequence encodes CASRREGYSYNEQFF.

Regarding this clone: Its ends do not fully match the called genes, so a read error is possible. The chain uses TRBV15 and TRBJ1-1; TRBD1 matches 9 bases. The CDR3 sequence is 16 residues long. CDR1 is LNHNV and CDR2 is YYDKDF in the germline V gene (reference sequence). In DNA form, the CDR3 reads TGTGCCACCAGCAGCACCGGGACAGGGTTGAAGACTGAAGCTTTCTTT. Translated: CATSSTGTGLKTEAFF. Supplemented by reference TRBV15 and TRBJ1-1, the full variable domain reads DAMVIQNPRYQVTQFGKPVTLSCSQTLNHNVMYWYQQKSSQAPKLLFHYYDKDFNNEADTPDNFQSRRPNTSFCFLDIRSPGLGDTAMYLCATSSTGTGLKTEAFFGQGTRLTVV.

The chain carries TRBV5-8 and TRBJ1-5; D call uncertain. Trimming took off 2 bases at V and 4 bases at J, with 7 bases between the two ends. Per the germline V gene, CDR1 is SGHTS and CDR2 is YDEGEE. The CDR3 has 13 amino acids. CDR3 region: CASSFYGNQPQHF. In DNA form, the CDR3 reads TGTGCCAGCAGCTTCTATGGTAATCAGCCCCAGCATTTT.